Listed here are 25 T cell receptor beta chains from one sample, sequenced in a study of T cell responses to AZD1222 COVID-19 vaccine. The protocol was immunoSEQ multiplex PCR, while the TCRdb copy is restricted to in-frame clones and leaves out a portion. This table holds some 110,000 clones, roughly 88% found once. The sequences come from peripheral blood, collected on day 0 of AZD1222 vaccination. These receptors all stem from an adult in good health.

V is TRBV23-1 and J is TRBJ1-2; no definite D call. TRBV23-1 belongs to the ORF category, with a function that is uncertain. The V and J ends lost 0 bases and 4 bases respectively, with 12 bases between them. The CDR3 totals 15 residues. This CDR3 is CASSQSTHPFYGYTF. The CDR3 DNA reads as TGCGCCAGCAGTCAATCGACCCACCCTTTCTATGGCTACACCTTC.

The rearrangement uses TRBV3-1 (or the pseudogene TRBV3-2) and TRBJ2-3; 13 nucleotides line up with TRBD2. The V and J ends lost 0 bases and 5 bases, in that order; junction bases with no gene match: 8. Germline CDR1 and CDR2: LGHDT and YNNKEL (reference sequence). This CDR3 has 18 residues. The CDR3 reads CASSQDRTSGGAKDTQYF. CDR3 in DNA: TGTGCCAGCAGCCAAGATCGTACTAGCGGGGGGGCTAAAGATACGCAGTATTTT.

The rearrangement joins TRBV19 to TRBJ1-1, with no clear D. V gave up 9 bases and J gave up 0 bases, with 17 bases separating them. The CDR3 spans 15 residues. Germline-derived CDR1 and CDR2 are LNHDA and SQIVND (reference sequence). CDR3 nucleotides: TGTGCCAGCATTTTGCAGGCGCAAATGAACACTGAAGCTTTCTTT. Its protein product is CASILQAQMNTEAFF.

The rearrangement uses TRBV27 and TRBJ2-6; 7 nucleotides line up with TRBD1. There are 18 residues in the CDR3. Germline CDR1 MNHEY, CDR2 SMNVEV (reference sequence). V shed 5 bases, J shed 2 bases, and the junction held 12 bases outside the gene matches. This CDR3 reads CASSASRQGATGANVLTF. The CDR3 DNA follows: TGTGCCAGCAGTGCAAGCAGACAGGGAGCAACTGGGGCCAACGTCCTGACTTTC.

The chain has TRBV18 and TRBJ2-2; 12 bases map to TRBD2. This CDR3 has 15 residues. V dropped 6 bases and J dropped 4; count of bases not matched to a gene: 3. Looked up from germline, CDR1 is KGHSH and CDR2 is LQKENI. CDR3 in amino acids: CASSTTSGGTGELFF. Written as DNA, the CDR3 is TGTGCCAGCTCTACGACTAGCGGGGGCACCGGGGAGCTGTTTTTT.

The rearrangement links TRBV10-1 to TRBJ1-5; D is unclear. The V gene lost 7 bases and the J gene lost 5 bases, with 6 bases spanning the gap. This CDR3 spans 11 amino acids. Germline V CDR1 and CDR2: WNHNN, SYGVQD (reference sequence). As DNA, the CDR3 is TGCGCCAGCATAGGACATCAGCCCCAGCATTTT. It is translated as CASIGHQPQHF.

This chain connects TRBV24-1 to TRBJ1-2; possible D gene TRBD1, 6 bases. CDR1 KGHDR and CDR2 SFDVKD come from the germline V gene. CDR3 length: 13 residues. Trimming shortened V by 4 bases and J by 8 bases, and 13 bases separated the two germline ends. The CDR3, as DNA: TGTGCCACCAGTGACCCAGGGGCGAGGGGCTACACCTTC. Protein: CATSDPGARGYTF.

The rearrangement joins TRBV11-2 to TRBJ2-5, with TRBD2 matching 8 bases. From germline, CDR1 is SGHAT and CDR2 FQNNGV. The CDR3 contains 18 residues. V lost 1 base, J lost 7 bases, and 17 bases stayed unmatched. CDR3 sequence reads: CASSLGRRGDLFPGTQYF. The DNA for the CDR3 is TGTGCCAGCAGCTTAGGCAGGCGGGGGGACTTATTCCCGGGGACCCAGTACTTC.

The chain combines TRBV7-6 with TRBJ1-2, with 7 bases that match TRBD1. This CDR3 comprises 19 residues. Germline CDR1 reads SGHVS; CDR2 reads FNYEAQ. V lost 2 bases and J lost 5; bases outside the gene matches: 20. Written as DNA, the CDR3 is TGTGCCAGCAGCTTATTCAATCGGGACAGCGCTCCCCCGAGGTATGGCTACACCTTC. It is translated as CASSLFNRDSAPPRYGYTF.

The chain is built from TRBV7-9 and TRBJ1-4, with 8 bases that match TRBD1. Germline V CDR1 and CDR2: SEHNR, FQNEAQ (reference sequence). This CDR3 has 15 residues. V was pared by 3 bases and J by 5 bases, with 5 bases of the junction left unmatched. In DNA form, the CDR3 reads TGTGCCAGCAGCTTTGGACAGGGTGGGAATGAAAAACTGTTTTTT. It specifies CASSFGQGGNEKLFF.

V is TRBV7-3 and J is TRBJ2-3; 10 bases line up with TRBD2. Germline values: CDR1 SGHTA, CDR2 FQGTGA. V was clipped by 6 bases and J by 1 base; unmatched bases: 7. The CDR3 runs 16 residues. DNA for the CDR3: TGTGCCAGCAGGTTAGGAGGGACTAGCGGCACAGATACGCAGTATTTT. Amino acids: CASRLGGTSGTDTQYF.

This CDR3 is CASSPRTAADNEAFF. In DNA, the CDR3 is TGTGCCAGCTCACCACGGACAGCCGCAGACAATGAAGCTTTCTTT. This chain links TRBV18 with TRBJ1-1, with TRBD1 as a possible D gene (6 bases). Trimming stripped 1 base from V and 7 bases from J, with 16 bases between. Germline V gene sequence: CDR1 KGHSH, CDR2 LQKENI. The CDR3 has 15 amino acids.

This chain connects TRBV7-2 to TRBJ2-1; D gene unclear. The CDR3 sequence is 17 residues long. Trimming removed 4 bases from V and 0 bases from J, with 16 bases in between. Germline lookup yields CDR1 SGHTA and CDR2 FQGNSA. The CDR3, as DNA: TGTGCCAGCAGCTCCCCTGTTCTGGGAAGCTCCTACAATGAGCAGTTCTTC. It is translated as CASSSPVLGSSYNEQFF.

Only a few counts were recorded for this clone. The V and J genes are TRBV2 and TRBJ1-4; D not resolved. Germline CDR1 and CDR2: SNHLY and FYNNEI. V was cut by 8 bases and J by 8 bases, with 15 bases left in between. The CDR3 sequence is 13 residues long. The CDR3 bases are TGTGCCAGCGAATCTTTAACTCGGGAAAAACTGTTTTTT. This gives the protein CASESLTREKLFF.

This sequence joins TRBV29-1 and TRBJ1-4, with 11 bases aligning to TRBD1. J lost 7 bases, V lost 4 bases, and 11 bases had no gene match. The V gene's germline CDR1 is SQVTM and CDR2 ANQGSEA. There are 16 residues in the CDR3. The CDR3 protein is CSVVRTGGFVGEKLFF. The DNA for the CDR3 is TGCAGCGTTGTCCGGACAGGGGGCTTTGTCGGTGAAAAACTGTTTTTT.

The rearrangement uses TRBV7-9 and TRBJ1-1, with TRBD1 matching 7 bases. The CDR3 totals 14 residues. Trimming cost V 5 bases and J 2 bases; bases outside gene matches: 5. Germline CDR1 is SEHNR and CDR2 is FQNEAQ (reference sequence). The CDR3 nucleotides read TGTGCCAGCAGCGTAGGGACAGCCAACACTGAAGCTTTCTTT. Translating gives CASSVGTANTEAFF.

The chain links TRBV14 to TRBJ1-2; D not certain. Trimming removed 5 bases at V and 4 bases at J, with 17 bases between. This CDR3 contains 15 residues. The germline V gene has CDR1 SGHDN and CDR2 FVKESK. The CDR3 DNA reads as TGTGCCAGCAGCACCCGGGCACCCGCCCCCTATGGCTACACCTTC. This codes for CASSTRAPAPYGYTF. The variable domain in full, completed from reference TRBV14 and TRBJ1-2, reads EAGVTQFPSHSVIEKGQTVTLRCDPISGHDNLYWYRRVMGKEIKFLLHFVKESKQDESGMPNNRFLAERTGGTYSTLKVQPAELEDSGVYFCASSTRAPAPYGYTFGSGTRLTVV.

The J gene is TRBJ2-1, the V gene TRBV2, with TRBD1 identical over 12 bases. The trim removed 6 bases at V and 7 bases at J, leaving 7 bases unmatched. CDR3 length: 15 amino acids. Germline CDR1 is SNHLY and CDR2 is FYNNEI. The CDR3 region has the DNA TGTGCCAGCAGGGATCCGGGACAGGGGGCAAATGAGCAGTTCTTC. Its translation is CASRDPGQGANEQFF.

This chain joins TRBV7-8 and TRBJ2-5; 11 bases map to TRBD2. The CDR3 consists of 15 residues. Germline-derived CDR1 and CDR2 are SGHVS and FQNEAQ. The V and J ends lost 2 bases and 5 bases, in that order; junction bases with no gene match: 4. This chain's CDR3 is CASSLIAGGPETQYF. The CDR3, as DNA: TGTGCCAGCAGCTTAATAGCGGGGGGGCCGGAGACCCAGTACTTC. The entire variable domain, with the rest obtained from reference TRBV7-8 and TRBJ2-5, is as follows: GAGVSQSPRYKVAKRGQDVALRCDPISGHVSLFWYQQALGQGPEFLTYFQNEAQLDKSGLPSDRFFAERPEGSVSTLKIQRTQQEDSAVYLCASSLIAGGPETQYFGPGTRLLVL.

CDR3 in amino acids: CASSFRDRSLFF. The CDR3 nucleotides read TGTGCCAGCAGTTTTCGGGACAGGTCCCTGTTTTTT. The chain is built from TRBV12-3 or TRBV12-4 and TRBJ1-4, with 8 bases that match TRBD1. The V segment lost 3 bases and the J segment 14 bases; nucleotides outside the gene matches: 5. The CDR3 extends over 12 amino acids.

The count of this clone is one. The V call is TRBV18, the J call TRBJ1-6, with no clear D. The CDR3 has 12 residues. With 2 bases removed from V and 7 bases from J, the gap between germline ends came to 3 bases. The V gene's germline CDR1 is KGHSH and CDR2 LQKENI. The CDR3 protein is CASSPGNSPLHF. The CDR3 coding sequence is TGTGCCAGCTCACCAGGGAATTCACCCCTCCACTTT.

This clone came up once. The rearrangement joins TRBV19 to TRBJ1-1; tentatively, D is TRBD1 (6 bases). The V and J ends lost 4 bases and 6 bases respectively, with 12 bases between them. Per germline, CDR1 LNHDA and CDR2 SQIVND (reference sequence). The CDR3 covers 13 residues. The CDR3 bases are TGTGCCAGTAGTAGGACAGAAGTCGCTGAAGCTTTCTTT. The encoded protein is CASSRTEVAEAFF.

This clone was counted only a few times. This chain links TRBV12-3 or TRBV12-4 with TRBJ2-3; D is unresolved. The CDR3 consists of 12 residues. The ends were cut back, 3 bases at V and 2 bases at J, with 3 bases in the middle. CDR3 sequence reads: CASSFNTDTQYF. CDR3 coding DNA: TGTGCCAGCAGTTTTAACACAGATACGCAGTATTTT.

This clone was counted once. The chain uses TRBV6-5 and TRBJ1-5; TRBD1 might be the D (6 bases). Germline V lookup: CDR1 MNHEY, CDR2 SVGAGI. The CDR3 sequence is 14 residues long. V lost 6 bases and J lost 9, with 18 bases in between. CDR3 loop: CASRSLDSTGPQHF. CDR3 coding DNA: TGTGCCAGCAGATCCCTGGACAGTACGGGGCCCCAGCATTTT.

The V and J genes are TRBV19 and TRBJ1-6, with TRBD1 identical over 7 bases. Germline-derived CDR1 and CDR2 are LNHDA and SQIVND (reference sequence). There are 14 residues in the CDR3. Trimming removed 5 bases from V and 10 bases from J; junction bases left unmatched: 8. The CDR3, as DNA: TGTGCCAGTAGTTTCCGGGACAGCGCATCACCCCTCCACTTT. Translating it yields CASSFRDSASPLHF.